The present entry profiles one TCR beta chain with its context. Antigen specificity is unknown. The sample comes from a study of cytomegalovirus exposure and HLA in healthy donors. Study-level background: Researchers found that roughly 81% of 350 to 500 genotyped donors fell within the Caucasian-associated ancestry cluster. Broader study findings: What was likely a sequencing artifact was a cluster of highly shared sequence variants. Generally TCR sequences proved uncommon, though certain public TCRs appeared in numerous donors.

The CDR3 length is 17 residues. The V gene lost 0 bases and the J gene lost 10 bases, with 22 bases spanning the gap. Germline V CDR1 and CDR2: SNHLY, FYNNEI. 13 Jbeta primers and 60 Vbeta primers were used for the PCR. Data came from immunoSEQ multiplex PCR; TCRdb stores just in-frame clones and leaves some out. The listing records tens of thousands of clones. This clonotype originated in a woman aged 35 to 49 in good health and CMV-seropositive. V and J are TRBV2 and TRBJ1-5; no reliable D call. The source material was PBMCs. The CDR3: CASSEALRRRNPKPQHF. The CDR3 DNA is TGTGCCAGCAGTGAAGCGCTTCGACGGAGGAACCCAAAACCCCAGCATTTT.